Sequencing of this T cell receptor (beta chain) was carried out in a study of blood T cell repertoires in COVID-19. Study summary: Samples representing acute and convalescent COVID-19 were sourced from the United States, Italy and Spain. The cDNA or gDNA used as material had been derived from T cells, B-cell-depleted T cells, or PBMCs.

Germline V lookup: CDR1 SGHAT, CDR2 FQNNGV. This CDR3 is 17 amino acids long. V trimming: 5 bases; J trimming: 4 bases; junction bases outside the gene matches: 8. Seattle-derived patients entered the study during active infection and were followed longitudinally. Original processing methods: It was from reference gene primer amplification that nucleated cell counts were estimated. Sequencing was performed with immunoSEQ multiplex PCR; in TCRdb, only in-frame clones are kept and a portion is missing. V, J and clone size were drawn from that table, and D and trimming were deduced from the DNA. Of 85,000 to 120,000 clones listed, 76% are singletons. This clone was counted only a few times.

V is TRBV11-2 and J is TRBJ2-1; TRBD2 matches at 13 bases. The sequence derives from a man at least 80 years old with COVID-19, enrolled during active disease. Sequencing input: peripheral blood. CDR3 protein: CASSRGLAGVLYNEQFF. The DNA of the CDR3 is TGTGCCAGCAGCAGAGGACTAGCGGGAGTCTTATACAATGAGCAGTTCTTC.